These 24 T cell receptor beta chains were sequenced from one sample in a study of T cell repertoires in cytomegalovirus infection. TCRdb fed the reads into MiXCR, producing one record per CDR3 protein. Altogether under 350,000 distinct CDR3 sequences are present, over 7.5% being singletons, with the ten largest covering approximately 4.7%. Input material: PBMCs. These receptors were obtained from a human donor in good health (CMV status not recorded). Some clones in this sample may be carry-over from other donors' samples.

This clonotype was seen repeatedly, ten times or more. J is TRBJ2-7 and V is TRBV7-2; 10 bases are a match to TRBD2. The CDR3 has 15 amino acids. Germline assignment: CDR1 SGHTA and CDR2 FQGNSA. Trimming cost V 5 bases and J 1 base; bases outside gene matches: 5. DNA for the CDR3: TGTGCCAGCAGCGCGGGACTAGCGCCATCCTACGAGCAGTACTTC. Its translation is CASSAGLAPSYEQYF.

This clonotype showed up many times. The chain couples TRBV7-9 to TRBJ2-7; TRBD2 matches 9 bases. The CDR3 sequence is 14 residues long. V was clipped by 0 bases and J by 5 bases; unmatched bases: 2. Germline V gene data show CDR1 as SEHNR and CDR2 as FQNEAQ (reference sequence). DNA for the CDR3: TGTGCCAGCAGCTTAGCTGCGGGGGGGAACGAGCAGTACTTC. Its translation: CASSLAAGGNEQYF.

This clonotype was seen at least ten times. The V call is TRBV7-2, the J call TRBJ2-7, with a tentative D call TRBD2 (5 bases). The ends were cut back, 4 bases at V and 7 bases at J, with 11 bases in the middle. This CDR3 is built from 12 residues. CDR1 is SGHTA and CDR2 is FQGNSA in the germline V gene. The CDR3 coding sequence is TGTGCCAGCAGCTCTAGCCTTCTGGAGCAGTACTTC. Protein sequence: CASSSSLLEQYF.

This clonotype was observed a handful of times. V and J are TRBV6-2 or TRBV6-3 and TRBJ2-5; D tentatively reads TRBD1 or TRBD2 (6 bases each). In germline, CDR1 is MNHEY, CDR2 SVGEGT. The length of the CDR3 is 13 residues. V was clipped by 6 bases and J by 5 bases, with 13 bases between them. This chain's CDR3 is CASRRGAVETQYF. The CDR3 nucleotides read TGTGCCAGCAGGAGGGGGGCGGTGGAGACCCAGTACTTC.

The chain couples TRBV9 to TRBJ1-2, with TRBD1 identical over 7 bases. CDR1 SGDLS and CDR2 YYNGEE come from the germline V gene. The CDR3 consists of 16 residues. V lost 0 bases, J lost 7 bases, and 12 bases stayed unmatched. The CDR3 protein is CASSVGDSLLRRGYTF. The DNA for the CDR3 is TGTGCCAGCAGCGTAGGGGACAGCCTCCTTAGACGTGGCTACACCTTC.

This sequence joins TRBV6-6 and TRBJ2-1; the match to TRBD1 covers 11 bases. This CDR3 region has 15 residues. V trimming: 5 bases; J trimming: 4 bases; junction bases outside the gene matches: 4. Germline-derived CDR1 and CDR2 are MNHNY and SVGAGI (reference sequence). CDR3 sequence reads: CASSAGQGAYNEQFF. The CDR3 DNA reads as TGTGCCAGCAGTGCCGGACAGGGGGCTTACAATGAGCAGTTCTTC.

The V call is TRBV12-3 or TRBV12-4, the J call TRBJ1-1; weak D call: TRBD1 (5 bases). This CDR3 is 14 amino acids long. Deletions cut 5 bases from V and 5 bases from J, with 15 bases between. This CDR3 is CASSPRTLRTEAFF. CDR3 nucleotide sequence: TGTGCCAGCAGTCCTAGGACACTCCGAACTGAAGCTTTCTTT.

The chain carries TRBV3-1 and TRBJ2-3, with D maybe TRBD1 (6 bases). Trimming shortened V by 0 bases and J by 5 bases, and 12 bases separated the two germline ends. Germline assignment: CDR1 LGHDT and CDR2 YNNKEL (reference sequence). The CDR3 contains 15 residues. The CDR3 DNA is TGTGCCAGCAGCCAAGACAGGGGATGGGAAGATACGCAGTATTTT. It codes for CASSQDRGWEDTQYF.

A word on this clonotype: A much larger clone differs from this one at a single base, so this may be a read error. This chain joins TRBV18 and TRBJ1-3, with 7 bases lining up with TRBD1. This CDR3 contains 17 residues. In germline, CDR1 is KGHSH, CDR2 LQKENI. The CDR3 reads CPSSPLQGQPSGNTIYF. CDR3 nucleotide sequence: TGTCCCAGCTCACCGCTACAGGGGCAACCCTCTGGAAACACCATATATTTT.

At least ten counts were recorded for this clonotype. This chain uses TRBV7-9 with TRBJ2-3; D is possibly TRBD1 (7 bases). Germline V lookup: CDR1 SEHNR, CDR2 FQNEAQ (reference sequence). This CDR3 has 18 amino acids. V was shortened by 6 bases and J by 0 bases, with 22 bases between the two germline ends. CDR3 sequence (DNA): TGTGCCAGCAGTACGACCGATTGGAGGGGGCCTAGCACAGATACGCAGTATTTT. Translating it yields CASSTTDWRGPSTDTQYF. The entire variable domain, with the rest obtained from reference TRBV7-9 and TRBJ2-3, is as follows: DTGVSQNPRHKITKRGQNVTFRCDPISEHNRLYWYRQTLGQGPEFLTYFQNEAQLEKSRLLSDRFSAERPKGSFSTLEIQRTEQGDSAMYLCASSTTDWRGPSTDTQYFGPGTRLTVL.

In this sample, this clonotype turned up many times. The J gene is TRBJ2-1, the V gene TRBV20-1; D gene unclear. The CDR3 has 12 amino acids. Germline V gives CDR1 DFQATT, CDR2 SNEGSKA (reference sequence). V lost 6 bases, J lost 9 bases, and 15 bases lay in between. This chain's CDR3 is CSAVLGLGEQFF. CDR3 bases: TGCAGTGCCGTCCTTGGCCTGGGTGAGCAGTTCTTC.

This clonotype was picked up many times. The rearrangement uses TRBV7-2 and TRBJ2-3; maybe TRBD2 (6 bases). Germline loops: CDR1 SGHTA, CDR2 FQGNSA. The V end was cut by 4 bases, the J end by 5 bases, with 13 bases between. The CDR3 consists of 14 residues. The CDR3 spells CASSSRIAVDTQYF. The CDR3 nucleotides are TGTGCCAGCAGCTCTCGGATAGCGGTAGATACGCAGTATTTT.

The CDR3 nucleotides read TGTGCCAGCAGTGACCCGGGACAGGGGGTTGGGTACATCGGCAATCAGCCCCAGCATTTT. Amino acid sequence: CASSDPGQGVGYIGNQPQHF. The chain recombines TRBV28 with TRBJ1-5; 11 bases are shared with TRBD1. V gave up 5 bases and J gave up 2 bases; unmatched junction bases: 17. This CDR3 is built from 20 residues. Germline-derived CDR1 and CDR2 are MDHEN and SYDVKM.

This clonotype was counted many times. CDR3 DNA sequence: TGTGCCAGCAGCTTAGTATCCGGACAGGGGGTTGATGGCTACACCTTC. The encoded protein is CASSLVSGQGVDGYTF. This chain uses TRBV7-2 with TRBJ1-2, with TRBD1 matching over 10 bases. The CDR3 is 16 residues long. V shed 1 base, J shed 6 bases, and the junction held 8 bases outside the gene matches. Germline CDR1 reads SGHTA; CDR2 reads FQGNSA. Supplemented by reference TRBV7-2 and TRBJ1-2, the full variable domain reads GAGVSQSPSNKVTEKGKDVELRCDPISGHTALYWYRQSLGQGLEFLIYFQGNSAPDKSGLPSDRFSAERTGGSVSTLTIQRTQQEDSAVYLCASSLVSGQGVDGYTFGSGTRLTVV.

This clonotype was detected ten times or more. The gene calls are TRBV19 and TRBJ2-3; 8 bases fit TRBD2. Per the germline V gene, CDR1 is LNHDA and CDR2 is SQIVND (reference sequence). The CDR3 runs to 16 residues. The V gene end was trimmed by 3 bases and the J gene end by 2 bases; junction bases not matched to a gene: 7. The CDR3 sequence is CASSIQAGATTDTQYF. The CDR3, as DNA: TGTGCCAGTAGTATTCAAGCGGGAGCTACCACAGATACGCAGTATTTT.

Concerning this clonotype: A much larger clone is a single base away; this may be a read error. The conserved phenylalanine or tryptophan normally closing the CDR3 is absent here, so this likely arose from a read error. This sequence joins TRBV7-9 and TRBJ1-1; D ambiguous. The CDR3 covers 13 residues. Germline lookup yields CDR1 SEHNR and CDR2 FQNEAQ (reference sequence). Between the trimmed V and J ends, which lost 2 bases and 1 base, there was a span of 5 bases. Here the CDR3 reads CASSLSENTEAFL. CDR3 bases: TGTGCCAGCAGCTTAAGTGAGAACACTGAAGCTTTCTTG.

In this sample, this clonotype turned up a few times. In DNA, the CDR3 is TGTGCCAGCAGCTTCTTCGGGGGCCGGGGCTACACCTTC. Encoded protein: CASSFFGGRGYTF. The chain couples TRBV7-2 to TRBJ1-2; a possible D gene is TRBD1 (6 bases). Between the trimmed V and J ends, which lost 3 bases and 8 bases, there was a span of 13 bases. Germline V gene sequence: CDR1 SGHTA, CDR2 FQGNSA. CDR3 length: 13 amino acids. Using reference TRBV7-2 and TRBJ1-2 for the parts outside the CDR3, the full variable domain is GAGVSQSPSNKVTEKGKDVELRCDPISGHTALYWYRQSLGQGLEFLIYFQGNSAPDKSGLPSDRFSAERTGGSVSTLTIQRTQQEDSAVYLCASSFFGGRGYTFGSGTRLTVV.

This clonotype has a count of ten or more. J is TRBJ2-3 and V is TRBV28; D remains ambiguous. Germline-derived CDR1 and CDR2 are MDHEN and SYDVKM. V lost 4 bases and J lost 2, with 13 bases in between. There are 15 residues in the CDR3. The CDR3 bases are TGTGCCAGCAGTTCCCCACTTGGGCTCACAGATACGCAGTATTTT. Amino acid sequence: CASSSPLGLTDTQYF.

There are many counts of this clonotype. The chain carries TRBV7-2 and TRBJ2-7; D possibly corresponds to TRBD2 (5 bases). V lost 4 bases to trimming and J lost 12 bases, with 22 bases between them. The CDR3 extends over 14 amino acids. Looked up from germline, CDR1 is SGHTA and CDR2 is FQGNSA. The CDR3 DNA reads as TGTGCCAGCAGCTCAAGGGCCAGGTTCGGGGTTCTGTACTTC. This codes for CASSSRARFGVLYF.

This clonotype was seen at least ten times. The chain carries TRBV4-1 and TRBJ1-1; 9 nucleotides line up with TRBD1. The germline V gene has CDR1 MGHRA and CDR2 YSYEKL. The CDR3 is 14 amino acids. The J segment lost 5 bases and the V segment lost 4 bases, leaving 5 bases of the junction unmatched. CDR3 DNA sequence: TGCGCCAGCAGCCCGACAGGGGGAAGAACTGAAGCTTTCTTT. Encoded protein: CASSPTGGRTEAFF.

The V call is TRBV7-9, the J call TRBJ1-1; the match to TRBD1 covers 7 bases. Germline V lookup: CDR1 SEHNR, CDR2 FQNEAQ (reference sequence). After removal of 5 bases from V and 5 bases from J, the junction contained 5 bases not matched to a gene. CDR3 length: 13 residues. CDR3 sequence: CASSPGTETEAFF. DNA of the CDR3: TGTGCCAGCAGCCCCGGGACAGAAACTGAAGCTTTCTTT. The variable domain in full, completed from reference TRBV7-9 and TRBJ1-1, reads DTGVSQNPRHKITKRGQNVTFRCDPISEHNRLYWYRQTLGQGPEFLTYFQNEAQLEKSRLLSDRFSAERPKGSFSTLEIQRTEQGDSAMYLCASSPGTETEAFFGQGTRLTVV.

This clonotype was seen a handful of times. The chain combines TRBV6-2 or TRBV6-3 with TRBJ1-2; D unclear. The CDR3 contains 12 residues. CDR1 is MNHEY and CDR2 is SVGEGT in the germline V gene. Trimming left V 2 bases short and J 6 bases short, with 7 bases between. The CDR3 is CASSYDLHGYTF. The DNA of the CDR3 is TGTGCCAGCAGTTACGACCTTCATGGCTACACCTTC.

V is TRBV12-3 or TRBV12-4 and J is TRBJ2-7, with D perhaps assigned TRBD1 or TRBD2 (6 bases each). The CDR3 has 15 amino acids. Deletions cut 1 base from V and 3 bases from J, with 13 bases between. CDR3 amino acids: CASSLEGGPLYEQYF. CDR3 in DNA: TGTGCCAGCAGTTTAGAGGGGGGCCCCCTCTACGAGCAGTACTTC.

This rearrangement joins TRBV10-3 to TRBJ2-7; TRBD2 aligns across 7 bases. The CDR3 spans 16 residues. With 0 bases clipped from V and 0 bases from J, the junction kept 5 bases outside the gene matches. Germline lookup yields CDR1 ENHRY and CDR2 SYGVKD. CDR3 in amino acids: CAISESKRGSSYEQYF. CDR3 DNA: TGTGCCATCAGTGAGTCGAAGCGGGGTAGCTCCTACGAGCAGTACTTC.